Sequencing of this TCR beta chain was carried out in a study of T cell responses to AZD1222 COVID-19 vaccine. Trimming cost V 7 bases and J 6 bases, with 12 bases left between them. CDR1 MNHEY and CDR2 SVGAGI come from the germline V gene. The CDR3 totals 13 residues. With respect to this clone: Its antigen is not known.

Data came from immunoSEQ multiplex PCR; TCRdb stores just in-frame clones and leaves some out. The sample records about 120,000 clones, more than 85% being singletons. Study-wide points: A rise in Spike-specific TCR breadth and depth followed two AZD1222 doses.

The sample here was peripheral blood, taken on day 0 of MenACWY control vaccination. This chain connects TRBV6-5 to TRBJ2-2, with unresolved D. This clonotype was sampled from an adult in good health. CDR3 protein: CASIGPTAGELFF. DNA of the CDR3: TGTGCCAGCATAGGCCCAACGGCCGGGGAGCTGTTTTTT.